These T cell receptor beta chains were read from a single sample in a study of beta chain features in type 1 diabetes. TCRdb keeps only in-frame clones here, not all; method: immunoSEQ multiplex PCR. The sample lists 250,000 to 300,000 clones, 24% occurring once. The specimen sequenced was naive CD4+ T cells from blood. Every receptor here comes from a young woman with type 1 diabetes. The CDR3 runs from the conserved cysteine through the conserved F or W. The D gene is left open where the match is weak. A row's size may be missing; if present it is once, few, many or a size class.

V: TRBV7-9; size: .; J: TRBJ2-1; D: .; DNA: TGTGCCAGCAGTCCAGGCCCTGTCAGCATGTTCTTC; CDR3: CASSPGPVSMFF
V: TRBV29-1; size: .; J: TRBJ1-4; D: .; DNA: TGCAGCGCCACCTCTAACGAAAAACTGTTTTTT; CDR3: CSATSNEKLFF
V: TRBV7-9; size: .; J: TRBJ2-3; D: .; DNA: TGTGCCAGCAGCTTGGAGGGGGCGCTCGATACGCAGTATTTT; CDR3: CASSLEGALDTQYF
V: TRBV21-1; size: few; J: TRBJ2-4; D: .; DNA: TGTGCCAGCAGCCGGGACAGGGTCCAGGACATTCAGTACTTC; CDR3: CASSRDRVQDIQYF
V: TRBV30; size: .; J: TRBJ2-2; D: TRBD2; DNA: TGTGCCTGGAGTTACGGACTAGCGGCGAACACCGGGGAGCTGTTTTTT; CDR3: CAWSYGLAANTGELFF
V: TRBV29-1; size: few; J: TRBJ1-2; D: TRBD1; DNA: TGCAGCGCTCCGGGACAGGGATTTCTGGAGAAGGGCTACACCTTC; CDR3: CSAPGQGFLEKGYTF
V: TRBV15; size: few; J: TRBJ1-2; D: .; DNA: TGTGCCACCAGCAGAGCTGGCTCGTTGGCCTATGGCTACACCTTC; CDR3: CATSRAGSLAYGYTF
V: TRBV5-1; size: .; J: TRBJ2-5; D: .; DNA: TGCGCCAGCAGCCGGAGCGGAGAGACCCAGTACTTC; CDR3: CASSRSGETQYF
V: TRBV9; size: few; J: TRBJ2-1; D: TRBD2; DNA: TGTGCCAGCAGCGCCGGGACTAGTCTTGAGCAGTTCTTC; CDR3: CASSAGTSLEQFF
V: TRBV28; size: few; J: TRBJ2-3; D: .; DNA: TGTGCCAGCAGTCCGACTAGCACAGATACGCAGTATTTT; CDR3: CASSPTSTDTQYF
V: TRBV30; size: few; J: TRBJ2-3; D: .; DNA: TGTGCCTGGAGCGGTACAGATACGCAGTATTTT; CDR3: CAWSGTDTQYF
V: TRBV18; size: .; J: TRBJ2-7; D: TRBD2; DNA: TGTGCCAGCTCACCATGGACTAGCGGGAATTCCTACGAGCAGTACTTC; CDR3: CASSPWTSGNSYEQYF
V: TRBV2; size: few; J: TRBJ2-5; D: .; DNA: TGTGCCAGCAGTGTTATAGATGAGCAGTACTTC; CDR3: CASSVIDEQYF
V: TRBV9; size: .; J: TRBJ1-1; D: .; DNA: TGTGCCAGCAGCGTCGGCGGGCCAAACACTGAAGCTTTCTTT; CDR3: CASSVGGPNTEAFF
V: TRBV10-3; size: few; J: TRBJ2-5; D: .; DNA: TGTGCCATCAGTCCCACTAGAGAAGAGACCCAGTACTTC; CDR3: CAISPTREETQYF
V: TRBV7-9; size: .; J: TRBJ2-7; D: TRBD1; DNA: TGTGCCAGCAGCTTAGCTTGGGACAGTCTTTCGGGGGAGCAGTACTTC; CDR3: CASSLAWDSLSGEQYF
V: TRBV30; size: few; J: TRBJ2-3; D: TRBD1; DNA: TGTGCCTGGAGCGGGACAGGGGAAGATACGCAGTATTTT; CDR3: CAWSGTGEDTQYF
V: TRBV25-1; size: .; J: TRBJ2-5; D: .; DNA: TGTGCCAGCAGTGAATATTACTTAGAGACCCAGTACTTC; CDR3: CASSEYYLETQYF
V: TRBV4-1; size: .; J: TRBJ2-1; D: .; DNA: TGCGCCAGCAGCCAAGGAACTAGCTTAGAGCAGTTCTTC; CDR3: CASSQGTSLEQFF
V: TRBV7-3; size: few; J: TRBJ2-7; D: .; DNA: TGTGCCAGCAGCTTAAAAGAGTACGAGCAGTACTTC; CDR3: CASSLKEYEQYF
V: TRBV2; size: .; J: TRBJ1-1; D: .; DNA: TGTGCCAGCAGTGGGGGGCCGAAAGCTTTCTTT; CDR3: CASSGGPKAFF
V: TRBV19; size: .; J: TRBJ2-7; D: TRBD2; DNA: TGTGCCGGGGGGACTAGCAGAATCTACGAGCAGTACTTC; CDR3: CAGGTSRIYEQYF
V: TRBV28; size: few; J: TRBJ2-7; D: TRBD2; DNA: TGTGCCAGCACCGTAGCGGGAGTACGCGAGCAGTACTTC; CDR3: CASTVAGVREQYF
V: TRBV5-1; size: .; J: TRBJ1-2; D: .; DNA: TGCGCCAGCAGCTTGGGACAGACCTATGGCTACACCTTC; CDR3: CASSLGQTYGYTF
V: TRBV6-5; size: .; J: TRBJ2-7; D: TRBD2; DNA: TGTGCCAGCAGTTACTCGAGGGAGGGATACGAGCAGTACTTC; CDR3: CASSYSREGYEQYF
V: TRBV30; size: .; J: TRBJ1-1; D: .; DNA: TGTGCCTCCCGAGGCTGGTCGAACACTGAAGCTTTCTTT; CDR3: CASRGWSNTEAFF
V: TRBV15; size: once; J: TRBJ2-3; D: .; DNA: TGTGCCACCAGCAGAATGACTCTTCGCACAGATACGCAGTATTTT; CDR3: CATSRMTLRTDTQYF
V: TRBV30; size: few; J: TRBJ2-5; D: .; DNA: TGTGCCTGGAGTGCCCTCGTGGCGGGTGGGGAGACCCAGTACTTC; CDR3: CAWSALVAGGETQYF
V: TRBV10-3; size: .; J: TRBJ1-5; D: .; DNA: TGTGCCATCAGTGAACGCGGTCAGCCCCAGCATTTT; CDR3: CAISERGQPQHF
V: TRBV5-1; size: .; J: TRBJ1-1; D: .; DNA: TGCGCCAGCAGCTTAATGGGGCACACTGAAGCTTTCTTT; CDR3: CASSLMGHTEAFF
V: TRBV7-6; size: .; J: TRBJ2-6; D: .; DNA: TGTGCCAGCAGCTTAATACCCAGCTCTGGGGCCAACGTCCTGACTTTC; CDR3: CASSLIPSSGANVLTF
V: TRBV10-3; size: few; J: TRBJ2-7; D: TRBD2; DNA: TGTGCCATCAGTGGGCGGGAGACCTACGAGCAGTACTTC; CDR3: CAISGRETYEQYF
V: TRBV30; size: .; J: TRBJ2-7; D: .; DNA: TGTGCCTGGAGTGGGGCCGGGGGCGAGCAGTACTTC; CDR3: CAWSGAGGEQYF
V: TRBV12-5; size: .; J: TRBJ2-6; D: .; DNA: TGTGCTAGTGGGGTCGGTAGCTCTGGGGCCAACGTCCTGACTTTC; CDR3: CASGVGSSGANVLTF
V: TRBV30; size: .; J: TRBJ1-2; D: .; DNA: TGTGCCTGGAGTTCAGGCTGGGGCTACACCTTC; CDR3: CAWSSGWGYTF
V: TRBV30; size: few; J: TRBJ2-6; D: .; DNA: TGTGCCTGGAGCCTCGCTAGCGCAGGCGTTCTCTCTGGGGCCAACGTCCTGACTTTC; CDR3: CAWSLASAGVLSGANVLTF
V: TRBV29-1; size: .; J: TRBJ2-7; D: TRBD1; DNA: TGCAGCGTCTACAGGGGCACTTACGAGCAGTACTTC; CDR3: CSVYRGTYEQYF
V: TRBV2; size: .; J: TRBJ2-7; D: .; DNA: TGTGCCAGCAGGGCCCGGGCCACGGGGGAGCAGTACTTC; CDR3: CASRARATGEQYF
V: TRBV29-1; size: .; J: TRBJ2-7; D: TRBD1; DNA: TGCAGCGCCTCCGGGACAGGCTTCTACGAGCAGTACTTC; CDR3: CSASGTGFYEQYF
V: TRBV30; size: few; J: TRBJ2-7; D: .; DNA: TGTGCCTGGAGTGTACGAGAGGTTCTTACCTACGAGCAGTACTTC; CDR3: CAWSVREVLTYEQYF
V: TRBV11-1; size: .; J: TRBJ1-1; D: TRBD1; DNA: TGTGCCAGCAGCCGGAGTGGGGTGTCAGGGGGCGCTTTGGACACTGAAGCTTTCTTT; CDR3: CASSRSGVSGGALDTEAFF
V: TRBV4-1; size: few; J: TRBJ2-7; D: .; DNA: TGCGCCAGCAGCCGACTTAATGCGGAACCGTCCTACGAGCAGTACTTC; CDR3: CASSRLNAEPSYEQYF